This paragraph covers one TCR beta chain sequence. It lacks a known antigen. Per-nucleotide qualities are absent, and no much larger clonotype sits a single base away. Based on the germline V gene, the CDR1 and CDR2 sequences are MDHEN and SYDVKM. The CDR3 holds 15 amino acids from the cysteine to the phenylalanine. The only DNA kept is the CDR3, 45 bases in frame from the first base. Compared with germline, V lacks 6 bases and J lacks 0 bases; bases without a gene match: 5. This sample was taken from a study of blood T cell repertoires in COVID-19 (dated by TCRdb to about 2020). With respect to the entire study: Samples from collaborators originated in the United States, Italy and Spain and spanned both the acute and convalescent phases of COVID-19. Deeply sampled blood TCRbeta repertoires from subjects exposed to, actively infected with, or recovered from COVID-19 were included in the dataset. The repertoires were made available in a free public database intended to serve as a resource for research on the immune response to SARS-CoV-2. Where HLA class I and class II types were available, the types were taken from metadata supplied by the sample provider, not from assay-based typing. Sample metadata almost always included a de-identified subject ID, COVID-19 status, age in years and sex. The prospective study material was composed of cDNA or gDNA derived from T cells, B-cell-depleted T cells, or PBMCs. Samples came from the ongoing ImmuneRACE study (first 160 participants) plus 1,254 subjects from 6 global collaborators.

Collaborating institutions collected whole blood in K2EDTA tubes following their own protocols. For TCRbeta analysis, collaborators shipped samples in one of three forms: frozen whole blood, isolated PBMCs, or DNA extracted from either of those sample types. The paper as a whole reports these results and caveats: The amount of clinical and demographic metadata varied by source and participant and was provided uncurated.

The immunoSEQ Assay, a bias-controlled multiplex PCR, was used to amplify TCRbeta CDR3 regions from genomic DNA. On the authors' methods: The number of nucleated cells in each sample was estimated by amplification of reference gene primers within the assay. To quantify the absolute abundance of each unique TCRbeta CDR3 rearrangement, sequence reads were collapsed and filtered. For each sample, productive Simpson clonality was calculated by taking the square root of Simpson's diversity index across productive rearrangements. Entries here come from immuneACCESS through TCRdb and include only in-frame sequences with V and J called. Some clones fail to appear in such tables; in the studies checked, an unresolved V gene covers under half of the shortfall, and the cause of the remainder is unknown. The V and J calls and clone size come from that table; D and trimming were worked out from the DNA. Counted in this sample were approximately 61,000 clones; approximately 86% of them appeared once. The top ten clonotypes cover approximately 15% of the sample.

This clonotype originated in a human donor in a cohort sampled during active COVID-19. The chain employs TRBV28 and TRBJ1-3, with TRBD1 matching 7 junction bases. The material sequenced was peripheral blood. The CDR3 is CASSSTGVSGNTIYF. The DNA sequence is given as TGTGCCAGCAGCTCTACAGGGGTCTCTGGAAACACCATATATTTT.